This T cell receptor (beta chain) was recovered during a study of beta chain features in type 1 diabetes. Germline V gene data show CDR1 as MNHNY and CDR2 as SVGAGI (reference sequence). V shed 6 bases, J shed 5 bases, and the junction held 6 bases outside the gene matches. The length of the CDR3 is 14 residues. Every bit of the isolated RNA underwent reverse transcription, so sequencing read expressed TCRB transcripts. Produced via immunoSEQ multiplex PCR; TCRdb's table is partial and in-frame only. This sample has over 40,000 clones; roughly half occur once, and the top ten carry about 2.1%. Around 110 mL of blood, on average, came from one heparinised draw per donor. Sorting based on CD45RO/CCR7/CD25/CD127/CD95/CD27 separated CD4+ naive, central memory, regulatory and stem cell-like memory cells. Sorted populations all exceeded 98% purity.

The sample taken for sequencing was Tregs from blood. This sequence was found in a woman in her late teens or twenties in good health. V gene TRBV6-6 combines with J gene TRBJ1-2, with 10 bases aligning to TRBD1. CDR3 nucleotides: TGTGCCAGCAGGGGGACAGGGGAAGGGTATGGCTACACCTTC. It yields the protein CASRGTGEGYGYTF.